The table lists the clone carrying this T cell receptor (beta chain) with a few counts. The antigen is not known. The data were obtained in a study of T cell responses to AZD1222 COVID-19 vaccine. General study points: No repertoire was sampled before or during the peak T cell response, only after it. Two doses of AZD1222 preceded a rise in Spike-specific TCR breadth and depth. Researchers report vaccine-associated CD4 TCRs spanning spike, with dominance at 160-218 and 743-854.

Repertoires were generated with immunoSEQ multiplex PCR, while TCRdb's copy carries only in-frame clones and drops some. Of tens of thousands of clones listed, 70% to 90% were seen once; the top ten hold about 12%. V was clipped by 0 bases and J by 12 bases, with 21 bases between them. The germline V gene encodes CDR1 LGHNA and CDR2 YSLEER. This CDR3 contains 16 residues. Analyses pooled second doses at about 4 or about 12 weeks. The sample consisted of peripheral blood, taken 28 days after the second AZD1222 dose. The sequence was obtained from an adult who received the AZD1222 COVID-19 vaccine. The chain combines TRBV4-3 with TRBJ2-4; either TRBD1 or TRBD2 may fit D (6 bases each). The CDR3 DNA is TGCGCCAGCAGCCAAGATCCAACAACTAGGGGGGCCACTCAGTACTTC. Translated, it gives CASSQDPTTRGATQYF.